These T cell receptor beta chains were read from a single sample in a study of blood T cell repertoires in COVID-19. Sequencing was performed with immunoSEQ multiplex PCR; in TCRdb, only in-frame clones are kept and a portion is missing. The sample shows more than 90,000 clones, approximately 86% of them seen only once. Sequencing input: peripheral blood. All receptors derive from a human donor in a cohort sampled during active COVID-19. Each CDR3 is given with its conserved first and last residue. The D gene is left open where the match is weak. Part of the rows lack a size; the others show once, few, many or a class for expanded clones.

v_call	j_call	d_call	clone_size	cdr3_nt	cdr3_aa
TRBV5-4	TRBJ1-1	TRBD1	NA	TGTGCCAGCAGGTTAACAGGGGGCAGCACTGAAGCTTTCTTT	CASRLTGGSTEAFF
TRBV5-8	TRBJ1-3	NA	NA	TGTGCCAGCAGCTTGGCCCCGTCAGTGGGAAACACCATATATTTT	CASSLAPSVGNTIYF
TRBV7-3	TRBJ1-2	NA	NA	TGTGCCAGCAGCTTAGACCCTAACTATGGCTACACTTTC	CASSLDPNYGYTF
TRBV28	TRBJ2-7	TRBD1	once	TGTGCCAGCAGTTTCGAGATTGCTTCGGGACAGGGCCCCTACGAGCAGTACTTC	CASSFEIASGQGPYEQYF
TRBV7-9	TRBJ1-6	NA	few	TGTGCCAGCAATAATAGATCCCTTAATTCACCCCTCCACTTT	CASNNRSLNSPLHF
TRBV25-1	TRBJ1-1	NA	NA	TGTGCCAGCAGTAGATCGGGGAGGGGTGAAGCTTTCTTT	CASSRSGRGEAFF
TRBV4-1	TRBJ2-7	NA	NA	TGCGCCAGCAGCCAAGGGGCAGGAACCTACGAGCAGTACTTC	CASSQGAGTYEQYF
TRBV3-1/TRBV3-2	TRBJ1-2	NA	NA	TGTGCCAGCAGCCAAGGGCGGACTTCCTATGGCTACACCTTC	CASSQGRTSYGYTF
TRBV5-1	TRBJ1-2	NA	NA	TGCGCCAGCAGCTTCTACGGACACGCAGTTGGTGGCTACACCTTC	CASSFYGHAVGGYTF
TRBV29-1	TRBJ2-3	TRBD1	once	TGCAGCGCGAACCGGGACAGGGGAGCAGATACGCAGTATTTT	CSANRDRGADTQYF
TRBV6-6	TRBJ1-4	TRBD1	NA	TGTGCCAGCTTCTTGCCGGGACAGACTAATGAAAAACTGTTTTTT	CASFLPGQTNEKLFF
TRBV11-3	TRBJ2-2	NA	NA	TGTGCCAGCAGCCTCTCCACCGGGGAGCTGTTTTTT	CASSLSTGELFF
TRBV7-6	TRBJ2-5	NA	NA	TGTGCCAGCAGCTTAGAATGGCGGCCCGGGGAGACCCAGTACTTC	CASSLEWRPGETQYF
TRBV14	TRBJ2-7	NA	once	TGTGCCAGCAGCCACCGTCGGGGGATACCCTACGAGCAGTACTTC	CASSHRRGIPYEQYF
TRBV4-3	TRBJ1-4	TRBD1	NA	TGCGCCAGCAGCCATCAGGGGGCCCGGGAAAAACTGTTTTTT	CASSHQGAREKLFF
TRBV5-4	TRBJ2-2	TRBD1	NA	TGTGCCAGCAGCGTGGGACAGGGGAGGATCACCGGGGAGCTGTTTTTT	CASSVGQGRITGELFF
TRBV6-2/TRBV6-3	TRBJ2-7	TRBD2	NA	TGTGCCAGCAGCACAGGGTCGTCGACTAGCGCGATCCTCTACGAGCAGTACTTC	CASSTGSSTSAILYEQYF
TRBV28	TRBJ2-5	TRBD2	NA	TGTGCCAGCATCACTAGCGGCCGGCCGACCCAGTACTTC	CASITSGRPTQYF
TRBV18	TRBJ2-3	NA	NA	TGTGCCAGCTCCTTTACGGGATCTGGAGATACGCAGTATTTT	CASSFTGSGDTQYF
TRBV9	TRBJ2-3	TRBD1	NA	TGTGCCAGCAGCGAGTGGGGACAGGGCTCCTTAAATACGCAGTATTTT	CASSEWGQGSLNTQYF
TRBV7-3	TRBJ2-1	TRBD2	NA	TGTGCCAGCAGCTACATAGCGGGAGGGCCCCATGAGCAGTTCTTC	CASSYIAGGPHEQFF
TRBV7-6	TRBJ1-1	TRBD1	few	TGTGCCAGCAGCGCCCGGACAGGGGGCAACACTGAAGCTTTCTTT	CASSARTGGNTEAFF
TRBV28	TRBJ1-1	TRBD1	NA	TGTGCCAGCAGACTGGGACAGCTGAACACTGAAGCTTTCTTT	CASRLGQLNTEAFF
TRBV12-2	TRBJ1-3	NA	NA	TGTGCAAGTCGCTTCCCCCTTGCGGGCTCTGGAAACACCATATATTTT	CASRFPLAGSGNTIYF
TRBV5-1	TRBJ2-7	TRBD1	once	TGCGCCAGCAGCCCGGTAGGACAGGGTCACGAGCAGTACTTC	CASSPVGQGHEQYF
TRBV27	TRBJ2-7	NA	NA	TGTGCCAGCAGTTTGAGGCGGGGCTCCTACGAGCAGTACTTC	CASSLRRGSYEQYF
TRBV9	TRBJ2-1	TRBD1	NA	TGTGCCAGCAGCGTCCGGGACAGGTCGTACAATGAGCAGTTCTTC	CASSVRDRSYNEQFF
TRBV18	TRBJ1-1	NA	NA	TGTGCCAGCTCACCTGGAGGTGCAGGGGTGAACACTGAAGCTTTCTTT	CASSPGGAGVNTEAFF
TRBV30	TRBJ2-7	TRBD2	NA	TGTGCCTGGAGTGTAAGCGGGGGGGCCTCCTACGAGCAGTACTTC	CAWSVSGGASYEQYF
TRBV9	TRBJ2-7	NA	NA	TGTGCCAGCAGCCCGGGACTTCCTCCCTACGAGCAGTACTTC	CASSPGLPPYEQYF
TRBV6-5	TRBJ1-6	NA	few	TGTGCCAGCACCCCGGGACTATATAATTCACCCCTCCACTTT	CASTPGLYNSPLHF
TRBV6-5	TRBJ1-6	NA	NA	TGTGCCAGCACGCGGAGAAACTCACCCCTCCACTTT	CASTRRNSPLHF
TRBV27	TRBJ2-1	NA	NA	TGTGCCAGCACCAAAGACGGAGTAAGCTCCTACAATGAGCAGTTCTTC	CASTKDGVSSYNEQFF
TRBV19	TRBJ1-1	TRBD1	NA	TGTGCCTGTAGGCTACGGGACAGGGATGAAGCTTTCTTT	CACRLRDRDEAFF
TRBV5-8	TRBJ1-1	TRBD1	few	TGTGCCAGCAGCACTCCCGGGACAGACACTGAAGCTTTCTTT	CASSTPGTDTEAFF
TRBV3-1/TRBV3-2	TRBJ1-6	NA	NA	TGTGCCAGCAGCCAAGAGGGACAAAATTCACCCCTCCACTTT	CASSQEGQNSPLHF
TRBV4-3	TRBJ2-3	NA	once	TGCGCCAGCAGCCAGGAGACTAGCACAGATACGCAGTATTTT	CASSQETSTDTQYF
TRBV6-2/TRBV6-3	TRBJ1-2	NA	NA	TGTGCCAGCAGTTACGGGCGTAACTATGGCTACACCTTC	CASSYGRNYGYTF
TRBV18	TRBJ2-2	TRBD1	NA	TGTGCCAGCTCACCACCGACAGGGGTGGACACCGGGGAGCTGTTTTTT	CASSPPTGVDTGELFF
TRBV4-3	TRBJ1-2	NA	once	TGCGCCAGCAGCCAGCACCCCCAGGGTAACTATGGCTACACCTTC	CASSQHPQGNYGYTF
TRBV19	TRBJ2-3	NA	NA	TGTGCCAGTAGTCTAGACAGGTCCACAGATACGCAGTATTTT	CASSLDRSTDTQYF
TRBV29-1	TRBJ2-1	NA	NA	TGCAGCGTTGGAGCGGGCCCCGTCTACAATGAGCAGTTCTTC	CSVGAGPVYNEQFF
TRBV18	TRBJ1-3	TRBD1	NA	TGTGCCAGCTCTACAGGGGTCGGAAACACCATATATTTT	CASSTGVGNTIYF
TRBV6-6	TRBJ2-1	NA	NA	TGTGCCAGCAGTTATCCTGGGGGGGGCAATCATGAGCAGTTCTTC	CASSYPGGGNHEQFF
TRBV18	TRBJ1-2	TRBD1	once	TGTGCCAGCTCACCCACAGGGGGCGAAAGCTATGGCTACACCTTC	CASSPTGGESYGYTF
TRBV5-1	TRBJ1-1	NA	NA	TGCGCCAGCAGCTTGGCCGGGGAGGGGATAGGTGAAGCTTTCTTT	CASSLAGEGIGEAFF
TRBV7-9	TRBJ2-6	NA	few	TGTGCCAGCAGCCCCCCGTCTTGGTCGGTCTCTGGGGCCAACGTCCTGACTTTC	CASSPPSWSVSGANVLTF
TRBV7-9	TRBJ2-1	TRBD2	few	TGTGCCAGCATTCAGGGACTAGCGGGCAATGAGCAGTTCTTC	CASIQGLAGNEQFF
TRBV19	TRBJ1-2	TRBD1	NA	TGTGCCAGTATAAAACGGGACAGGGGAGCGGGGGTGGATGGCTACACCTTC	CASIKRDRGAGVDGYTF
TRBV11-2	TRBJ2-7	TRBD2	NA	TGTGCCAGCAGTCGGGCGGGGGGCGCCTACGAGCAGTACTTC	CASSRAGGAYEQYF
TRBV9	TRBJ2-3	NA	NA	TGTGCCAGCAGCGTAGCCGGGTGGAGGGGCGCAGATACGCAGTATTTT	CASSVAGWRGADTQYF
TRBV4-2	TRBJ1-6	NA	NA	TGTGCCAGCAGCCAAGAGGGGGGGACAAGCCCTTCGGCCCTCCACTTT	CASSQEGGTSPSALHF
TRBV9	TRBJ1-2	NA	NA	TGTGCCAGCAGGTCCCGACAGTCCTATGGCTACACCTTC	CASRSRQSYGYTF
TRBV10-1	TRBJ2-1	NA	NA	TGCGCCATTTCCTCCCGCCTGGCGGCGTACCACCCCGAGAGCTCCTACAATGAGCAGTTCTTC	CAISSRLAAYHPESSYNEQFF
TRBV19	TRBJ1-2	TRBD1	NA	TGTGCCAGTAGGGGGACAGGGCCTTATGGCTACACCTTC	CASRGTGPYGYTF